These 17 T cell receptor beta chains share one sample of origin, sequenced in a study of TIL therapy for anti-PD-1-resistant metastatic lung cancer. Noted time point: pre-treatment sample, taken before nivolumab and TIL therapy. Sequencing used immunoSEQ v3. Generated by immunoSEQ multiplex PCR, the TCRdb table keeps only in-frame clones and is missing some. The sample holds 50,000 to 60,000 clones, 70% to 90% seen once. The sequencing used blood, collected at baseline. Every receptor here comes from a person aged 25 to 85 with non-small cell lung cancer.

The chain joins TRBV6-2 or TRBV6-3 to TRBJ2-1, with 7 bases matching TRBD2. This CDR3 comprises 11 residues. CDR1 is MNHEY and CDR2 is SVGEGT in the germline V gene. V trimming: 5 bases; J trimming: 12 bases; junction bases outside the gene matches: 4. CDR3 in DNA: TGTGCCAGCAGTCCCAGGGAGGGGCAGTTCTTC. Amino acids: CASSPREGQFF.

This clone was counted a single time. The rearrangement joins TRBV29-1 to TRBJ1-2; D remains unclear. The CDR3 consists of 12 residues. V was pared by 3 bases and J by 4 bases, with 9 bases between. Germline V CDR1 and CDR2: SQVTM, ANQGSEA. The CDR3 sequence is CSVDPEIYGYTF. The CDR3 DNA reads TGCAGCGTTGACCCGGAAATCTATGGCTACACCTTC.

The chain has TRBV2 and TRBJ2-3, with D hard to call. Germline lookup yields CDR1 SNHLY and CDR2 FYNNEI. V was cut by 8 bases and J by 4 bases, with 16 bases left in between. This CDR3 has 14 amino acids. This CDR3 is CASGSRPRPDTQYF. The CDR3 region has the DNA TGTGCCAGCGGAAGCAGGCCGAGACCAGATACGCAGTATTTT.

A few counts support this clone. The V and J genes are TRBV9 and TRBJ1-2; unclear D gene. The V gene's germline CDR1 is SGDLS and CDR2 YYNGEE. Trimming pared 1 base from V and 5 bases from J, leaving 15 bases between. The CDR3 is made up of 15 amino acids. CDR3 nucleotides: TGTGCCAGCAGCGTATCGCACACTCGGGATTATGGCTACACCTTC. It codes for CASSVSHTRDYGYTF.

This CDR3 is CASIRRDYGEQFF. CDR3 nucleotide sequence: TGTGCCAGCATAAGGCGGGATTACGGTGAGCAGTTCTTC. The rearrangement links TRBV28 to TRBJ2-1; TRBD2 is a possible D gene (6 bases). The CDR3 contains 13 residues. Germline V gene data show CDR1 as MDHEN and CDR2 as SYDVKM. V was trimmed by 7 bases and J by 9 bases, leaving 16 bases between them. The full variable domain, completed using reference TRBV28 and TRBJ2-1, is DVKVTQSSRYLVKRTGEKVFLECVQDMDHENMFWYRQDPGLGLRLIYFSYDVKMKEKGDIPEGYSVSREKKERFSLILESASTNQTSMYLCASIRRDYGEQFFGPGTRLTVL.

The V call is TRBV2, the J call TRBJ2-7; D is possibly TRBD1 or TRBD2 (5 bases each). There are 12 residues in the CDR3. Trimming stripped 8 bases from V and 3 bases from J, with 11 bases between. Germline CDR1 SNHLY, CDR2 FYNNEI. The CDR3 DNA is TGTGCCAGCGAGGGACGGAACTACGAGCAGTACTTC. Protein: CASEGRNYEQYF.

This chain uses TRBV28 with TRBJ2-7; 7 bases are a match to TRBD1. The CDR3 is 13 residues long. Germline V CDR1 and CDR2: MDHEN, SYDVKM. V shed 10 bases, J shed 2 bases, and the junction held 8 bases outside the gene matches. The CDR3 region has the DNA TGTGCCACACAGACAGGGCTAGCCTACGAGCAGTACTTC. The encoded protein is CATQTGLAYEQYF.

V is TRBV24-1 and J is TRBJ1-4, with D perhaps matching TRBD1 (5 bases). CDR1 is KGHDR, CDR2 SFDVKD, per germline. Trimming took off 4 bases at V and 5 bases at J, with 10 bases between the two ends. This CDR3 is built from 14 residues. The CDR3 is CATSETGPNEKLFF. DNA for the CDR3: TGTGCCACCAGTGAAACAGGACCAAATGAAAAACTGTTTTTT.

CDR3 residues: CASSHRQGNTGELFF. The CDR3 DNA follows: TGTGCCAGCAGCCACCGCCAGGGGAACACCGGGGAGCTGTTTTTT. This chain connects TRBV5-6 to TRBJ2-2; the D gene is possibly TRBD1 (5 bases). Germline V gives CDR1 SGHDT, CDR2 YYEEEE. V lost 4 bases and J 1 base, leaving 11 bases between the germline ends. The CDR3 covers 15 residues. Filled out from reference TRBV5-6 and TRBJ2-2, the complete variable domain reads DAGVTQSPTHLIKTRGQQVTLRCSPKSGHDTVSWYQQALGQGPQFIFQYYEEEERQRGNFPDRFSGHQFPNYSSELNVNALLLGDSALYLCASSHRQGNTGELFFGEGSRLTVL.

The gene calls are TRBV12-3 or TRBV12-4 and TRBJ2-1; no clear D gene. The length of the CDR3 is 13 residues. Deletions cut 5 bases from V and 3 bases from J, with 8 bases between. CDR3 nucleotides: TGTGCCAGCAGTCCCCTGGGCTACAATGAGCAGTTCTTC. Encoded protein: CASSPLGYNEQFF.

The rearrangement joins TRBV6-5 to TRBJ2-3; weak D call: TRBD1 (5 bases). V shed 6 bases and J shed 3 bases, with 10 bases lying between them. Germline V gives CDR1 MNHEY, CDR2 SVGAGI. The CDR3 totals 13 residues. The CDR3 protein is CASSAGRTDTQYF. The CDR3 DNA follows: TGTGCCAGCAGCGCAGGGCGTACAGATACGCAGTATTTT.

The chain joins TRBV6-5 to TRBJ2-1, with TRBD2 matching 11 bases. The CDR3 runs 15 residues. J gave up 9 bases and V 5 bases, and 9 bases lay outside the gene matches. The V gene's germline CDR1 is MNHEY and CDR2 SVGAGI. CDR3 sequence reads: CASSPFGTSGIEQFF. CDR3 DNA sequence: TGTGCCAGCAGTCCATTCGGGACTAGCGGTATTGAGCAGTTCTTC.

Concerning this clone: Its ends do not fully match the called genes, so a read error is possible. The chain employs TRBV24-1 and TRBJ1-5; D remains unclear. The CDR3 contains 14 residues. The V gene's germline CDR1 is KGHDR and CDR2 SFDVKD. CDR3 amino acids: CATSDFSSDQPQHF. In DNA, the CDR3 is TGTGCCACCAGTGATTTTAGTAGCGATCAGCCCCAGCATTTT.

The J gene is TRBJ1-3, the V gene TRBV3-1 (or the pseudogene TRBV3-2), with 7 bases that match TRBD1. Germline V gene lookup returns CDR1 LGHDT and CDR2 YNNKEL (reference sequence). The CDR3 loop spans 15 amino acids. Germline trimming cut 2 bases from V and 7 bases from J; bases unmatched to any gene: 8. CDR3 protein: CASSQTRGRGNTIYF. In DNA form, the CDR3 reads TGTGCCAGCAGCCAAACGAGGGGGCGCGGGAACACCATATATTTT.

V gene TRBV10-1 combines with J gene TRBJ2-1; possible D gene TRBD2, 6 bases. The CDR3 sequence is 16 residues long. Germline values: CDR1 WNHNN, CDR2 SYGVQD (reference sequence). The V end was cut by 8 bases, the J end by 1 base, with 18 bases between. CDR3 amino acids: CASGGPRAGSYNEQFF. DNA for the CDR3: TGCGCCAGCGGAGGGCCCCGGGCGGGATCCTACAATGAGCAGTTCTTC.

The gene calls are TRBV6-5 and TRBJ1-5; TRBD1 is a possible D gene (5 bases). Germline loops: CDR1 MNHEY, CDR2 SVGAGI. There are 13 residues in the CDR3. The germline V and J ends were trimmed by 5 bases and 9 bases, with 14 bases remaining between them. The CDR3 spells CASSLDSSGPQHF. The CDR3 region has the DNA TGTGCCAGCAGTCTTGACAGCTCAGGGCCCCAGCATTTT.

In nucleotides, the CDR3 is TGTGCCAGTAGTATAGTTCCTTCGACGAGCTCCTATAATTCACCCCTCCACTTT. Translating it yields CASSIVPSTSSYNSPLHF. The genes are TRBV19 and TRBJ1-6, with no clear D. Germline CDR1 reads LNHDA; CDR2 reads SQIVND (reference sequence). The CDR3 loop spans 18 amino acids. V was clipped by 1 base and J by 0 bases, with 13 bases between them. Using reference TRBV19 and TRBJ1-6 for the parts outside the CDR3, the full variable domain is DGGITQSPKYLFRKEGQNVTLSCEQNLNHDAMYWYRQDPGQGLRLIYYSQIVNDFQKGDIAEGYSVSREKKESFPLTVTSAQKNPTAFYLCASSIVPSTSSYNSPLHFGNGTRLTVT.